Listed here are 26 T cell receptor beta chains from one sample, sequenced in a study of blood T cell repertoires in COVID-19. TCRdb keeps only in-frame clones here, not all; method: immunoSEQ multiplex PCR. The sample holds a few hundred thousand clones, 70% to 90% seen once. Sequencing was done on a sample of PBMCs or T cells enriched from blood (not recorded which). These receptor sequences come from a woman in her thirties or forties with acute COVID-19.

The V call is TRBV3-1 (or the pseudogene TRBV3-2), the J call TRBJ2-3; 8 nucleotides agree with TRBD2. Trimming removed 2 bases from V and 2 bases from J; junction bases left unmatched: 9. Germline CDR1 reads LGHDT; CDR2 reads YNNKEL (reference sequence). The CDR3 runs to 17 residues. The CDR3 loop is CASSQNSGGPPTDTQYF. Written as DNA, the CDR3 is TGTGCCAGCAGCCAAAACAGCGGGGGCCCTCCCACAGATACGCAGTATTTT.

The V and J genes are TRBV7-9 and TRBJ1-5; D gene ambiguous. Trimming cost V 5 bases and J 4 bases, with 12 bases left between them. CDR3 length: 14 residues. Germline loops: CDR1 SEHNR, CDR2 FQNEAQ (reference sequence). The CDR3 sequence: CASSANSDNQPQHF. CDR3 DNA sequence: TGTGCCAGCAGCGCCAACAGTGATAATCAGCCCCAGCATTTT.

The V and J genes are TRBV19 and TRBJ2-2; TRBD1 matches 7 bases. Losses at the gene ends were 1 base for V and 0 bases for J; bases not matched to a gene: 5. In germline, CDR1 is LNHDA, CDR2 SQIVND (reference sequence). The CDR3 covers 17 residues. CDR3 sequence: CASSIAPQGANTGELFF. For the CDR3, the DNA is TGTGCCAGTAGTATAGCCCCGCAGGGGGCGAACACCGGGGAGCTGTTTTTT.

V and J are TRBV4-3 and TRBJ2-5; D may be TRBD1 (5 bases). The germline CDR1 and CDR2 sequences are LGHNA and YSLEER. The ends were cut back, 6 bases at V and 5 bases at J, with 22 bases in the middle. This CDR3 spans 16 amino acids. The CDR3 DNA reads TGCGCCAGCAGGGGGCTACGGGTCTGGCAAGGGGAGACCCAGTACTTC. It yields the protein CASRGLRVWQGETQYF.

The chain combines TRBV25-1 with TRBJ1-1; 7 positions agree with TRBD1. From germline, CDR1 is MGHDK and CDR2 SYGVNS. V dropped 4 bases and J dropped 2; count of bases not matched to a gene: 7. The CDR3 totals 15 residues. The CDR3 coding sequence is TGTGCCAGCAGTGCCCTAGGGGGCCTTAACACTGAAGCTTTCTTT. Protein sequence: CASSALGGLNTEAFF.

The chain's CDR3 is CASSDGRDRHSNTEAFF. CDR3 DNA: TGTGCCAGCAGTGATGGGCGAGACAGACACTCGAACACTGAAGCTTTCTTT. The chain combines TRBV6-1 with TRBJ1-1; D perhaps matches TRBD1 (5 bases). This CDR3 is 17 amino acids long. V was shortened by 3 bases and J by 1 base, with 18 bases between the two germline ends. Germline V CDR1 and CDR2: MNHNS, SASEGT.

This rearrangement joins TRBV19 to TRBJ1-1, with 7 bases matching TRBD1. CDR3 size: 16 residues. Germline loops: CDR1 LNHDA, CDR2 SQIVND (reference sequence). V shed 6 bases, J shed 9 bases, and the junction held 19 bases outside the gene matches. The CDR3 protein is CASRSGATGRPLKAFF. Here the CDR3 DNA reads TGTGCCAGTAGGTCGGGGGCGACAGGGCGCCCCTTGAAAGCTTTCTTT.

A single count supports this clone. V usage is TRBV25-1 and J usage is TRBJ1-1; possible D gene TRBD1, 6 bases. Per germline, CDR1 MGHDK and CDR2 SYGVNS. CDR3 length equals 12 residues. The CDR3 nucleotides read TGTGGGGTCGGGGGGCGCGGAACTGAAGCTTTCTTT. It specifies CGVGGRGTEAFF.

V gene TRBV7-2 combines with J gene TRBJ1-4; D not certain. The CDR3 loop spans 14 amino acids. The V gene lost 1 base and the J gene lost 10 bases, with 13 bases spanning the gap. Germline loops: CDR1 SGHTA, CDR2 FQGNSA. The CDR3 loop reads CASSLVFGEGKLFF. In nucleotides, the CDR3 is TGTGCCAGCAGCTTAGTATTCGGGGAGGGAAAACTGTTTTTT. The full variable domain, in which reference TRBV7-2 and TRBJ1-4 provide the parts outside the CDR3, is GAGVSQSPSNKVTEKGKDVELRCDPISGHTALYWYRQSLGQGLEFLIYFQGNSAPDKSGLPSDRFSAERTGGSVSTLTIQRTQQEDSAVYLCASSLVFGEGKLFFGSGTQLSVL.

The chain recombines TRBV10-2 with TRBJ2-1; D is perhaps TRBD2 (6 bases). Trimming stripped 6 bases from V and 13 bases from J, with 19 bases between. Germline V gene data show CDR1 as WSHSY and CDR2 as SAAADI. This CDR3 contains 13 residues. The CDR3: CASRGLAGQTQFF. In DNA, the CDR3 is TGCGCCAGCAGGGGGCTCGCGGGGCAGACCCAGTTCTTC.

CDR3 sequence: CASSLDGNYGYTF. The CDR3 DNA reads TGTGCCAGCAGCTTAGACGGGAACTATGGCTACACCTTC. The chain is built from TRBV7-6 and TRBJ1-2; D gene unclear. CDR1 is SGHVS, CDR2 FNYEAQ, per germline. The CDR3 is 13 residues long. V lost 1 base to trimming and J lost 2 bases, with 5 bases between them.

The chain joins TRBV5-5 to TRBJ1-2; D not certain. This CDR3 spans 14 amino acids. V lost 0 bases, J lost 0 bases, and 6 bases lay in between. CDR1 is SGHKS and CDR2 is YYEKEE in the germline V gene (reference sequence). CDR3 region: CASSLASPNYGYTF. CDR3 in DNA: TGTGCCAGCAGCTTGGCCTCCCCTAACTATGGCTACACCTTC.

This sequence joins TRBV29-1 and TRBJ2-7; D is perhaps TRBD1 (6 bases). Germline CDR1 SQVTM, CDR2 ANQGSEA. The CDR3 covers 14 residues. Trimming pared 3 bases from V and 0 bases from J, leaving 12 bases between. CDR3 in amino acids: CSVDTGKSSYEQYF. The CDR3, as DNA: TGCAGCGTTGACACAGGGAAAAGCTCCTACGAGCAGTACTTC.

On this clone: At one boundary the junction diverges from the germline segment, which might be a read error. The V and J genes are TRBV12-3 or TRBV12-4 and TRBJ1-2; weak D call: TRBD1 (6 bases). This CDR3 has 11 residues. The CDR3 here is CASFKRGGAPF. In DNA form, the CDR3 reads TGTGCCAGTTTTAAACGGGGGGGCGCGCCCTTC.

The CDR3 loop is CASSFGQLRTDTQYF. The CDR3 nucleotides are TGTGCCAGCAGTTTCGGACAGTTAAGGACAGATACGCAGTATTTT. The chain employs TRBV2 and TRBJ2-3; the D gene is possibly TRBD1 (6 bases). The CDR3 runs 15 residues. Germline loops: CDR1 SNHLY, CDR2 FYNNEI. The V end was cut by 5 bases, the J end by 3 bases, with 15 bases between.

The chain couples TRBV27 to TRBJ2-1, with 7 bases fitting TRBD1. The CDR3 loop spans 16 amino acids. With V trimmed by 2 bases and J by 0 bases, 4 bases remained unmatched. Per the germline V gene, CDR1 is MNHEY and CDR2 is SMNVEV (reference sequence). The CDR3: CASSLMGQNSYNEQFF. The CDR3 nucleotides read TGTGCCAGCAGTTTAATGGGACAGAACTCCTACAATGAGCAGTTCTTC.

This clone has a single count. This chain uses TRBV7-2 with TRBJ1-5, with D possibly TRBD1 on 5 matching bases. The germline V gene has CDR1 SGHTA and CDR2 FQGNSA. V was clipped by 1 base and J by 4 bases, with 5 bases between them. CDR3 length: 13 residues. Here the CDR3 DNA reads TGTGCCAGCAGCTTAGACAGGAATCAGCCCCAGCATTTT. Its translation: CASSLDRNQPQHF.

The rearrangement uses TRBV4-2 and TRBJ2-1; TRBD2 matches 10 bases. CDR3 size: 16 residues. Germline lookup yields CDR1 LGHNA and CDR2 YNFKEQ. The V segment lost 1 base and the J segment 6 bases; nucleotides outside the gene matches: 6. This CDR3 reads CASSQGLAGASNEQFF. Written as DNA, the CDR3 is TGTGCCAGCAGCCAAGGGCTAGCGGGAGCAAGCAATGAGCAGTTCTTC.

This chain connects TRBV6-4 to TRBJ1-5; D gene uncertain. CDR3 length equals 14 residues. Germline V gene lookup returns CDR1 MRHNA and CDR2 SNTAGT. V was trimmed by 10 bases and J by 0 bases, leaving 13 bases between them. The chain's CDR3 is CAISFRGSNQPQHF. Here the CDR3 DNA reads TGTGCCATCTCTTTTAGAGGTAGCAATCAGCCCCAGCATTTT.

The CDR3 DNA sequence: TGTGCCAGCAGCTTAGGAGGCTCAGATGGGACCCAGTACTTC. Protein product: CASSLGGSDGTQYF. This rearrangement joins TRBV7-2 to TRBJ2-5; D is unresolved. Germline-derived CDR1 and CDR2 are SGHTA and FQGNSA. This CDR3 comprises 14 residues. V was pared by 1 base and J by 7 bases, with 13 bases between.

This clone was seen at least ten times. J is TRBJ2-5 and V is TRBV7-3; 10 positions match TRBD1. The V gene's germline CDR1 is SGHTA and CDR2 FQGTGA. CDR3 length equals 15 residues. V gave up 5 bases and J gave up 7 bases; unmatched junction bases: 10. Written as DNA, the CDR3 is TGTGCCAGCAGCCCGATCCCCGGGACAGGGGTGACCCAGTACTTC. This codes for CASSPIPGTGVTQYF.

On this clone itself: Other DNA sequences in the same sample also yield this CDR3. The chain is built from TRBV27 and TRBJ1-1; 8 positions match TRBD1. J lost 5 bases, V lost 8 bases, and 1 base had no gene match. Germline V CDR1 and CDR2: MNHEY, SMNVEV (reference sequence). The CDR3 loop spans 11 amino acids. CDR3 DNA: TGTGCCAGCCGACAGGGGACTGAAGCTTTCTTT. Translation: CASRQGTEAFF.

This chain connects TRBV19 to TRBJ1-6; D is possibly TRBD1 (5 bases). V lost 7 bases, J lost 5 bases, and 9 bases lay in between. The CDR3 has 13 residues. Germline V gene data show CDR1 as LNHDA and CDR2 as SQIVND (reference sequence). As DNA, the CDR3 is TGTGCCAGTAACGGCAGGGATAATTCACCCCTCCACTTT. This gives the protein CASNGRDNSPLHF. The full variable domain, with the rest looked up from reference TRBV19 and TRBJ1-6, is DGGITQSPKYLFRKEGQNVTLSCEQNLNHDAMYWYRQDPGQGLRLIYYSQIVNDFQKGDIAEGYSVSREKKESFPLTVTSAQKNPTAFYLCASNGRDNSPLHFGNGTRLTVT.

V usage is TRBV6-5 and J usage is TRBJ2-2; D gene ambiguous. Germline CDR1 is MNHEY and CDR2 is SVGAGI. V dropped 10 bases and J dropped 0 bases, with 9 bases sitting between them. The CDR3 spans 13 residues. CDR3 sequence reads: CATQNTNTGELFF. CDR3 bases: TGTGCCACACAGAATACGAACACCGGGGAGCTGTTTTTT.

The CDR3 sequence: CASSPRQGAKVDGYTF. CDR3 DNA sequence: TGTGCCAGCTCACCACGACAGGGGGCGAAAGTGGATGGCTACACCTTC. This chain connects TRBV18 to TRBJ1-2; 10 nucleotides align to TRBD1. CDR3 length equals 16 residues. The V and J ends lost 1 base and 6 bases, in that order; junction bases with no gene match: 8. The V gene's germline CDR1 is KGHSH and CDR2 LQKENI.

The V gene is TRBV7-9, the J gene TRBJ2-1, with 12 bases identical to TRBD2. The CDR3 has 15 amino acids. Germline values: CDR1 SEHNR, CDR2 FQNEAQ (reference sequence). Germline trimming cut 3 bases from V and 5 bases from J; bases unmatched to any gene: 2. CDR3 amino acids: CASSFGTSGHNEQFF. DNA for the CDR3: TGTGCCAGCAGCTTCGGGACTAGCGGGCACAATGAGCAGTTCTTC.